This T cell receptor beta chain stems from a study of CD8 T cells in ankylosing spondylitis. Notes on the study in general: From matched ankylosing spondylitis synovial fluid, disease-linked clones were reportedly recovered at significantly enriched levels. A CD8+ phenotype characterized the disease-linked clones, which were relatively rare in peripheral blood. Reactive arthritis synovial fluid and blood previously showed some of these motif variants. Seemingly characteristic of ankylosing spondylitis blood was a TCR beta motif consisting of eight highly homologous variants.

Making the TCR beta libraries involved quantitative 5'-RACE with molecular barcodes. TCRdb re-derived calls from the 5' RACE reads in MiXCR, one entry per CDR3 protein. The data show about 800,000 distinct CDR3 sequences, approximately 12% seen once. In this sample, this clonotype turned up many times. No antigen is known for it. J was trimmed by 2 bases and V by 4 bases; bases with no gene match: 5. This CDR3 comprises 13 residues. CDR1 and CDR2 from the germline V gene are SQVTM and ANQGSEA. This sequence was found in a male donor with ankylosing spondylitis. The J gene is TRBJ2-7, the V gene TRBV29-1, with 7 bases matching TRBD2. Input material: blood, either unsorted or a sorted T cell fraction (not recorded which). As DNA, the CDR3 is TGCAGCGTTGGGGGAGGGTTTGCCTACGAGCAGTACTTC. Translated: CSVGGGFAYEQYF.